The 5 T cell receptor beta chains below were found in one sample sequenced in a study of T cells in Graves' hyperthyroidism and ophthalmopathy. The investigators amplified TCR beta CDR3 regions from RNA transcripts. The HTBI primer set was used in a first-round RT-PCR of the TCR CDR3. Each CDR3 protein gets one entry after TCRdb re-called the multiplex PCR reads with MiXCR. The sample shows hundreds of thousands of distinct CDR3 sequences, roughly 14% of them seen only once. The source material was blood. All receptors come from a woman aged 40-49 years with Graves' ophthalmopathy.

The genes are TRBV20-1 and TRBJ1-1; possible D gene TRBD1, 5 bases. This CDR3 has 13 residues. V was shortened by 2 bases and J by 4 bases, with 11 bases between the two germline ends. The V gene's germline CDR1 is DFQATT and CDR2 SNEGSKA (reference sequence). The CDR3 coding sequence is TGCAGTGCTAGAACCGAGAGGGGCACTGAAGCTTTCTTT. Its protein is CSARTERGTEAFF.

This clonotype was counted many times. The chain combines TRBV28 with TRBJ2-2; 7 bases are a match to TRBD2. V lost 5 bases, J lost 9 bases, and 6 bases stayed unmatched. Germline CDR1 reads MDHEN; CDR2 reads SYDVKM. The CDR3 extends over 13 amino acids. CDR3 in amino acids: CASSTGTNRELFF. For the CDR3, the DNA is TGTGCCAGCAGTACCGGGACTAATCGGGAGCTGTTTTTT.

The table lists this clonotype with many counts. V is TRBV6-5 and J is TRBJ1-1; no clear D gene. With 2 bases removed from V and 1 base from J, the gap between germline ends came to 8 bases. The CDR3 is 14 residues long. CDR1 and CDR2 from the germline V gene are MNHEY and SVGAGI. CDR3 residues: CASSYVAGNTEAFF. The DNA for the CDR3 is TGTGCCAGCAGTTACGTCGCAGGGAACACTGAAGCTTTCTTT.

In this sample, this clonotype turned up a few times. This chain uses TRBV27 with TRBJ2-7, with D possibly TRBD1 on 6 matching bases. Deletions cut 6 bases from V and 5 bases from J, with 20 bases between. This CDR3 region has 15 residues. Germline CDR1 is MNHEY and CDR2 is SMNVEV (reference sequence). CDR3 sequence reads: CASSSGEGVWNEQYF. The DNA for the CDR3 is TGTGCCAGCAGCTCGGGCGAGGGGGTGTGGAACGAGCAGTACTTC.

This clonotype was detected many times. The CDR3, as DNA: TGTGCCAGCAGCACCCGACAGGGCGGCAATCAGCCCCAGCATTTT. This sequence encodes CASSTRQGGNQPQHF. The chain employs TRBV12-3 or TRBV12-4 and TRBJ1-5, with 7 bases identical to TRBD1. The CDR3 extends over 15 amino acids. V shed 6 bases, J shed 2 bases, and the junction held 7 bases outside the gene matches.